This T cell receptor beta chain came from a study of siplizumab effects on memory and regulatory T cells. Here immunoSEQ multiplex PCR was the method, and the copy in TCRdb shows in-frame clones only, minus some. The table shows over 100,000 clones, with about 91% occurring only once. This CDR3 contains 13 residues. The V gene lost 4 bases and the J gene lost 4 bases, with 11 bases spanning the gap. Germline CDR1 is SGHDT and CDR2 is YYEEEE. What was sequenced was Tregs sorted from blood. This TCR was sampled from a human donor in good health. The chain is built from TRBV5-6 and TRBJ1-2; a possible D gene is TRBD1 (6 bases). CDR3 loop: CASSVDRSYGYTF. CDR3 in DNA: TGTGCCAGCAGCGTGGACAGAAGCTATGGCTACACCTTC.